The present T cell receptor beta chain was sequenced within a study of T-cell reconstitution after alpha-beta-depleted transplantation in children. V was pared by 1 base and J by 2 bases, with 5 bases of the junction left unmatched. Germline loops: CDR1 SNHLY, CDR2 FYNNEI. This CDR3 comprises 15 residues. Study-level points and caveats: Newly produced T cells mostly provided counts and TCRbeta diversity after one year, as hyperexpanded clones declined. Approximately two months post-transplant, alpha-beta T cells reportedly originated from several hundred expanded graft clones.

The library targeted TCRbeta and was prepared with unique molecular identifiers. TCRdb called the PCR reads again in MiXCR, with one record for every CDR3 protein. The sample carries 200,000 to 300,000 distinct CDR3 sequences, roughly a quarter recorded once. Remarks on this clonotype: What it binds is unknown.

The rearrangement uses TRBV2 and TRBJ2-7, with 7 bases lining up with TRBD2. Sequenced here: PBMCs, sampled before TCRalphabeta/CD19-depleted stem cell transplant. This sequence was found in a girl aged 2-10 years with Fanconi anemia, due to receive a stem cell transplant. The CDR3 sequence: CASSEGSGTTYEQYF. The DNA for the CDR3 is TGTGCCAGCAGTGAAGGGAGCGGGACTACCTACGAGCAGTACTTC.